Sequencing of this T cell receptor (beta chain) was carried out in a study of T-cell reconstitution after alpha-beta-depleted transplantation in children. Study-wide results and caveats: Diversity and T-cell counts at one year after transplant derived mostly from new T cells.

As regards this clonotype: Its antigen is still unknown.

Unique molecular identifiers featured in how the TCRbeta library was prepared. TCRdb re-analysed the PCR reads in MiXCR, keeping a single row per CDR3 protein. The table includes some 840,000 distinct CDR3 sequences, around 17% detected once. The clonotype originates from a male patient younger than 18 who had a stem cell transplant for acute lymphoblastic leukemia, so the T cells may come from the graft donor. The input for sequencing was PBMCs, mostly from graft donor cells, taken 360 days after TCRalphabeta/CD19-depleted stem cell transplant.

The CDR3 sequence is CASSVDLADSYNEQFF. CDR3 DNA sequence: TGTGCCAGCAGCGTAGACCTAGCGGACTCCTACAATGAGCAGTTCTTC. This rearrangement joins TRBV9 to TRBJ2-1, with 7 nucleotides matching TRBD2. Germline values: CDR1 SGDLS, CDR2 YYNGEE. The CDR3 extends over 16 amino acids. J lost 0 bases, V lost 0 bases, and 3 bases had no gene match.